This record concerns one TCR beta chain sequence. Its antigen is undetermined. This entry is derived from a study of T cells in Graves' hyperthyroidism and ophthalmopathy. Points from the study as a whole: Ophthalmopathy, as predicted by the model, came a median about six months after the prediction. Blood samples included most of the expanded thyroid clonotypes exceeding 0.001.

Patients with uncontrolled infections, other autoimmune diseases, pregnancy or lactation were excluded. On the basis of clinical symptoms, serum thyroxine and TRAb, thyroid ultrasound and orbital computed tomography, diagnoses were made. Germline CDR1 reads WSHSY; CDR2 reads SAAADI. This CDR3 has 15 amino acids. V was clipped by 2 bases and J by 5 bases; unmatched bases: 6. Amplification yielded TCR beta CDR3 regions, with RNA transcripts as the source. Using the HTBI primer set, a first-round RT-PCR was run on the TCR CDR3. One entry per CDR3 protein, called by TCRdb with MiXCR from the multiplex PCR reads. Of about 570,000 distinct CDR3 sequences in the sample, about 43% were seen once.

Sequenced input: peripheral blood or thyroid tissue (not recorded which). This TCR derives from an adult woman with Graves' disease, either hyperthyroidism or ophthalmopathy (not recorded which). The chain carries TRBV10-2 and TRBJ1-1, with 9 bases fitting TRBD1. The CDR3 nucleotides read TGCGCCAGCAGTGAGCCGGGACAGGGAAGGACTGAAGCTTTCTTT. Translation: CASSEPGQGRTEAFF.